Listed here are 2 T cell receptor beta chains from one sample, sequenced in a study of siplizumab effects on memory and regulatory T cells. Produced via immunoSEQ multiplex PCR; TCRdb's table is partial and in-frame only. Of about 91,000 clones in the sample, under 95% are singletons; the top ten hold under 8.5%. The sequencing sample was made of CD8+ T cells sorted from blood. These receptors originate from a human donor in good health.

This clone was recorded once. This chain connects TRBV11-2 to TRBJ2-3; a possible D gene is TRBD2 (6 bases). This CDR3 spans 14 amino acids. Germline values: CDR1 SGHAT, CDR2 FQNNGV. With 4 bases removed from V and 5 bases from J, the gap between germline ends came to 13 bases. CDR3: CASSYGGVIDTQYF. The CDR3 DNA sequence: TGTGCCAGCAGCTACGGGGGAGTGATAGATACGCAGTATTTT.

J is TRBJ2-3 and V is TRBV7-3; perhaps TRBD1 as D (6 bases). The CDR3 sequence is 15 residues long. The germline CDR1 and CDR2 sequences are SGHTA and FQGTGA. Deletions cut 0 bases from V and 2 bases from J, with 9 bases between. The CDR3 DNA is TGTGCCAGCAGCTTAACCTGGGGACACACAGATACGCAGTATTTT. Translated, it gives CASSLTWGHTDTQYF.